This T cell receptor (beta chain) was obtained from a study of spatial heterogeneity in lung cancer. Study overall: Consistently, beta-chain sequences turned up in larger numbers than alpha-chain sequences did.

Indicated time point: sample taken at primary tumor resection. The authors sequenced whole RNA from tumor, nontumor lung or frozen PBMC without sorting. A unique molecular identifier was carried by every single TCR cDNA molecule. TCRdb reprocessed the 5' RACE reads via MiXCR and lists one record per CDR3 protein. The repertoire holds tens of thousands of distinct CDR3 sequences, approximately 12% seen once, with roughly 45% in the top ten. CDR1 and CDR2 from the germline V gene are SGHRS and YFSETQ. Trimming stripped 2 bases from V and 1 base from J, with 7 bases between. The CDR3 sequence is 14 residues long.

The specimen comprised PBMCs, sampled at surgery. This chain links TRBV5-1 with TRBJ1-3, with D tentatively TRBD1 (6 bases). This clonotype originated in a female donor with early-stage non-small cell lung cancer. Here the CDR3 DNA reads TGCGCCAGCAGCTTAACAGGGTCTGGAAACACCATATATTTT. Its translation: CASSLTGSGNTIYF.